These T cell receptor beta chains were read from a single sample in a study of identical twins. TCRdb ran MiXCR on the 5' RACE reads and lists one entry per CDR3 protein. In the table there are some 1,600,000 distinct CDR3 sequences, around 29% of which are singletons. Sequencing was done on a sample of cord blood. Receptors were obtained from a newborn girl in good health. Both conserved end residues are part of each CDR3. D genes are given only for firm matches. Clone size is stated in some rows and not others, as once, few, many or a class when expanded.

>TRBJ1-5|-|once|TRBV27
CASRALGSNQPQHF
TGTGCCAGCAGAGCCCTGGGGAGCAATCAGCCCCAGCATTTT
>TRBJ2-3|-|-|TRBV11-1
CASSLVRATSGADTQYF
TGTGCCAGTAGCTTAGTCCGAGCGACCTCGGGGGCAGATACGCAGTATTTT
>TRBJ2-2|-|-|TRBV24-1
CATSDYGAPGELFF
TGTGCCACCAGTGATTACGGGGCGCCCGGGGAGCTGTTTTTT
>TRBJ1-4|-|few|TRBV20-1
CSAPWQTTNEKLFF
TGCAGTGCTCCCTGGCAGACAACTAATGAAAAACTGTTTTTT
>TRBJ1-5|TRBD1|-|TRBV2
CASSEPPRDRYSNQPQHF
TGTGCCAGCAGTGAGCCCCCTAGGGACAGGTATAGCAATCAGCCCCAGCATTTT
>TRBJ2-3|-|-|TRBV5-5
CASSLLVITATTDTQYF
TGTGCCAGCAGCTTGCTCGTTATAACAGCCACCACAGATACGCAGTATTTT
>TRBJ1-6|-|few|TRBV20-1
CSASTQRDNSPLHF
TGCAGTGCTAGTACCCAGAGGGATAATTCACCCCTCCACTTT
>TRBJ2-3|TRBD1|few|TRBV5-1
CASSSQGARGDTQYF
TGCGCCAGCAGCTCTCAGGGGGCGCGGGGAGATACGCAGTATTTT
>TRBJ1-5|-|-|TRBV20-1
CSARDRLYLGEQPQHF
TGCAGTGCTAGAGACCGCCTTTACTTAGGCGAGCAGCCCCAGCATTTT
>TRBJ1-2|TRBD1|-|TRBV6-6
CASSYSGGQGGYTF
TGTGCCAGCAGTTACTCGGGGGGACAGGGTGGCTACACCTTC
>TRBJ2-1|TRBD2|-|TRBV6-6
CASSYRLADNYNERFF
TGTGCCAGCAGTTACCGACTAGCGGATAACTACAATGAGCGGTTCTTC
>TRBJ2-1|TRBD2|-|TRBV9
CASSVLAGGLNNEQFF
TGTGCCAGCAGCGTCCTAGCGGGAGGACTAAACAATGAGCAGTTCTTC
>TRBJ2-1|-|many|TRBV4-1
CASSQVYNEQFF
TGCGCCAGCAGCCAAGTTTACAATGAGCAGTTCTTC
>TRBJ1-2|-|few|TRBV20-1
CSARADGRSGYGYTF
TGCAGTGCTAGGGCGGACGGAAGGTCAGGGTATGGCTACACCTTC
>TRBJ2-3|TRBD2|few|TRBV7-2
CASSEMGLAGDTQYF
TGTGCCAGCAGTGAAATGGGACTAGCGGGAGATACGCAGTATTTT
>TRBJ1-5|TRBD1|-|TRBV10-3
CAIGTGDQPQHF
TGTGCCATCGGGACAGGTGATCAGCCCCAGCATTTT
>TRBJ2-2|-|-|TRBV9
CASSSVIGAGELFF
TGTGCCAGCAGCTCAGTTATAGGGGCCGGGGAGCTGTTTTTT